The clone carrying this T cell receptor (beta chain) was seen at least ten times. Antigen specificity is unknown. This specimen comes from a study of regulatory T cells in long-lasting Graves disease. Trimming took 1 base from V and 2 from J, leaving 5 bases between them. The CDR3 has 13 residues. For TCR beta, libraries came from iRepertoire HTBI primers and Arm-PCR of CDR3 regions. Original analysis: Overall, samples carried approximately 56 TRBV and approximately 14 TRBJ segments. MiXCR, run by TCRdb on the multiplex PCR reads, gives a single entry per CDR3 protein. The authors' filters were not applied to this entry. This table has roughly 470,000 distinct CDR3 sequences, about a fifth appearing once. Whole-study results and caveats: Thyroid tissue went unstudied; only peripheral blood was examined. TRBV28 was favored in persistent disease, as were TRBJ1-2 and TRBJ2-5.

The time point here: persistent/refractory GD, antithyroid drugs over 5 years with positive TRAb. The TCR library was made from RNA extracted from PBMCs. The sample was peripheral blood mononuclear cells (PBMCs), taken when the disease was refractory, from a patient treated with antithyroid drugs. The chain combines TRBV12-3 or TRBV12-4 with TRBJ2-5; D gene uncertain. The TCR comes from a female donor with Graves disease. The CDR3 DNA reads TGTGCCAGCAGTTTAGATGGACAAGAGACCCAGTACTTC. Amino acids: CASSLDGQETQYF.